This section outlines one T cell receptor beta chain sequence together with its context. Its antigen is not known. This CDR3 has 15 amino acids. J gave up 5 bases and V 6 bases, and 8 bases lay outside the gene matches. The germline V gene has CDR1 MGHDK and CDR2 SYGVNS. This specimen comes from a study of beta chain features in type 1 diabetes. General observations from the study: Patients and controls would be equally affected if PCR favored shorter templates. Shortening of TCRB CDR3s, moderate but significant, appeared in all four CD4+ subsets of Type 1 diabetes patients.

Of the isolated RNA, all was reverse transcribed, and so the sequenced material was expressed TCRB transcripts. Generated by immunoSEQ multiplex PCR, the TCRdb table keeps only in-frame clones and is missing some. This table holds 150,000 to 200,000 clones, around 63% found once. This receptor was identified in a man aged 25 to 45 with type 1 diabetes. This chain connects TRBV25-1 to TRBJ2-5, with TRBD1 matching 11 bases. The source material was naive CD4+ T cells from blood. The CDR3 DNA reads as TGTGCCAGCAGGAGAGGACAGGGGGCGTGGGAGACCCAGTACTTC. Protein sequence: CASRRGQGAWETQYF.